This is a list of T cell receptor beta chains from one sample in a study of blood T cell repertoires in COVID-19. Sequencing used immunoSEQ multiplex PCR; TCRdb keeps in-frame clones, though not all of them. The profile shows approximately 250,000 clones, around four fifths of them singletons. Sequenced: peripheral blood. The source is a man in his sixties who had recovered from COVID-19. The CDR3 runs from the conserved cysteine through the conserved F or W. D genes are given only for firm matches. Some rows have no size entry. The others give once, few or many, or a class for an expanded clone.

CDR3 length	V gene	clone size	D gene	J gene	CDR3 protein	CDR3 DNA
17	TRBV4-2	few	-	TRBJ1-5	CASSQDGRVFSNQPQHF	TGTGCCAGCAGCCAAGACGGCAGGGTATTTAGCAATCAGCCCCAGCATTTT
15	TRBV6-1	-	TRBD1	TRBJ1-5	CASRDPGQGYQPQHF	TGTGCCAGCAGGGACCCGGGACAGGGGTATCAGCCCCAGCATTTT
12	TRBV6-6	-	-	TRBJ1-2	CASIQGNYGYTF	TGTGCCAGCATACAGGGAAACTATGGCTACACCTTC
13	TRBV2	-	TRBD1	TRBJ2-2	CASRDRVIGELFF	TGTGCCAGCAGGGACAGGGTTATCGGGGAGCTGTTTTTT
16	TRBV4-1	-	-	TRBJ1-1	CASSQEVRGMNTEAFF	TGCGCCAGCAGCCAAGAAGTGCGGGGGATGAACACTGAAGCTTTCTTT
14	TRBV5-4	-	-	TRBJ2-5	CASSSGQFQETQYF	TGTGCCAGCAGCTCAGGACAGTTCCAAGAGACCCAGTACTTC
17	TRBV5-1	once	TRBD2	TRBJ2-1	CASSLVALAYNYNEQFF	TGCGCCAGCAGCTTGGTAGCACTAGCGTATAACTACAATGAGCAGTTCTTC
13	TRBV19	-	TRBD1	TRBJ2-3	CASSSQGVDTQYF	TGTGCCAGTAGTTCCCAGGGGGTAGATACGCAGTATTTT
13	TRBV7-9	-	TRBD1	TRBJ2-7	CASRSGGKDEQYF	TGTGCCAGCAGATCAGGGGGCAAGGACGAGCAGTACTTC
16	TRBV19	-	-	TRBJ2-2	CASSIGGAGATGELFF	TGTGCCAGTAGTATAGGTGGGGCAGGGGCCACCGGGGAGCTGTTTTTT
15	TRBV13	-	TRBD2	TRBJ2-5	CASSKDMAGGGTQYF	TGTGCCAGCAGCAAGGATATGGCGGGAGGCGGGACCCAGTACTTC
15	TRBV7-2	-	TRBD2	TRBJ2-1	CASSQTSGSYNEQFF	TGTGCCAGCAGCCAGACTAGCGGGAGCTACAATGAGCAGTTCTTC
12	TRBV28	-	TRBD1	TRBJ1-1	CASSRTGTEAFF	TGTGCCAGCAGTCGGACAGGGACTGAAGCTTTCTTT
17	TRBV2	-	-	TRBJ1-5	CASSGDMGAASNQPQHF	TGTGCCAGCAGTGGCGACATGGGAGCGGCTAGCAATCAGCCCCAGCATTTT
17	TRBV4-2	-	-	TRBJ1-6	CASSQASGRQGGSPLHF	TGTGCCAGCAGCCAAGCTAGCGGTCGGCAGGGAGGCTCACCCCTCCACTTT
10	TRBV28	-	TRBD1	TRBJ2-7	CASGWDRKYF	TGTGCCAGCGGGTGGGACAGAAAGTACTTC
14	TRBV9	-	-	TRBJ2-7	CASSVAQRSYEQYF	TGTGCCAGCAGCGTAGCTCAACGGTCCTACGAGCAGTACTTC
15	TRBV6-5	-	-	TRBJ2-5	CASSQPKAAQETQYF	TGTGCCAGCAGTCAACCTAAAGCGGCCCAAGAGACCCAGTACTTC
13	TRBV18	-	-	TRBJ1-5	CASSPGLSQPQHF	TGTGCCAGCTCACCAGGTCTTAGTCAGCCCCAGCATTTT
15	TRBV6-1	-	-	TRBJ1-2	CASSEFWGPSSGYTF	TGTGCCAGCAGTGAATTTTGGGGGCCGTCTTCTGGCTACACCTTC
15	TRBV10-2	-	TRBD2	TRBJ2-5	CASTRTSGSVETQYF	TGCGCCAGCACCCGGACTAGCGGGAGTGTAGAGACCCAGTACTTC
16	TRBV7-2	-	TRBD2	TRBJ2-5	CASSPQVQRGRETQYF	TGTGCCAGCAGCCCCCAGGTGCAGCGGGGGAGAGAGACCCAGTACTTC
18	TRBV11-2	few	TRBD2	TRBJ2-1	CASRTSGGQPGSYNEQFF	TGTGCCAGCAGGACTAGCGGGGGCCAGCCGGGCTCCTACAATGAGCAGTTCTTC